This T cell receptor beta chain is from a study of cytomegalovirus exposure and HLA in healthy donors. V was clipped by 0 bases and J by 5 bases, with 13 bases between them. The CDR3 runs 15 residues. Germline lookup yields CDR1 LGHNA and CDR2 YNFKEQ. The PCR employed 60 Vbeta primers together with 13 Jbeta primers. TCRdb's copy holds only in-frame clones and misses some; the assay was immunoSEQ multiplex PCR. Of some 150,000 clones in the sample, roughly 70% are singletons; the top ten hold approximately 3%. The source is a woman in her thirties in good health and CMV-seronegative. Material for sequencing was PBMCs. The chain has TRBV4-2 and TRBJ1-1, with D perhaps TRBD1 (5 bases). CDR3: CASSQDRGALTEAFF. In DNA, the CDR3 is TGTGCCAGCAGCCAAGATAGGGGCGCACTAACTGAAGCTTTCTTT.